The rows below give T cell receptor beta chains drawn from one sample of a study of T-cell reconstitution after alpha-beta-depleted transplantation in children. TCRdb called the PCR reads again in MiXCR, with one record for every CDR3 protein. The profile shows about 310,000 distinct CDR3 sequences, roughly 25% of them singletons. Sequencing used PBMCs, mostly from graft donor cells, obtained 180 days after TCRalphabeta/CD19-depleted stem cell transplant. These receptors came from a male patient younger than 18 who had a stem cell transplant for acute lymphoblastic leukemia, so the T cells may come from the graft donor. CDR3s include the opening cysteine and the closing phenylalanine or tryptophan. D genes are given only for firm matches. The listing skips clone size in some rows; elsewhere it reads once, few, many or a size class.

-,TRBJ2-1,TRBV12-5,15,-,TGTGCTAGTGGTTTGGTACGCGTGACTTCTAATGAGCAGTTCTTC,CASGLVRVTSNEQFF
-,TRBJ2-4,TRBV10-3,16,few,TGTGCCATCAGTGAGTCGACCCCAGGAGGCAAAAACATTCAGTACTTC,CAISESTPGGKNIQYF
-,TRBJ2-6,TRBV4-1,17,-,TGCGCCAGCAGCCAAGGCCAATCGGCATCTGGGGCCAACGTCCTGACTTTC,CASSQGQSASGANVLTF
-,TRBJ1-3,TRBV6-1,13,-,TGTGCCAGCAGTACCCGGACTGGAAACACCATATATTTT,CASSTRTGNTIYF
TRBD2,TRBJ2-1,TRBV7-2,15,many,TGTGCCAGCAGCTTAGTAGCGGGAGCTTACAATGAGCAGTTCTTC,CASSLVAGAYNEQFF
-,TRBJ1-1,TRBV7-2,14,few,TGTGCCAGCACGGCAGGGCGCGGGAACACTGAAGCTTTCTTT,CASTAGRGNTEAFF
-,TRBJ2-5,TRBV12-3/TRBV12-4,15,-,TGTGCCAGCAGTTCTATCGGGCTTCTACAAGAGACCCAGTACTTC,CASSSIGLLQETQYF
TRBD1,TRBJ2-7,TRBV9,14,-,TGTGCCAGCAGCGTAGCTGACAGGGTGGGAGAGCAGTACTTC,CASSVADRVGEQYF
-,TRBJ1-1,TRBV28,14,-,TGTGCCAGCAGCACCGGACCGCTGAACACTGAAGCTTTCTTT,CASSTGPLNTEAFF
-,TRBJ2-7,TRBV6-1,17,-,TGTGCCAGCAGCTCCGACAGGCTCGGCGGGAGACTATACGAGCAGTACTTC,CASSSDRLGGRLYEQYF
TRBD2,TRBJ2-5,TRBV5-1,16,-,TGCGCCAGCAGCCTGGGGACTAGCAGGCCGTTCGAGACCCAGTACTTC,CASSLGTSRPFETQYF
TRBD2,TRBJ2-3,TRBV5-1,18,few,TGCGCCAGCAGCTTCCGCCCCACATCGGGGAGCGGGGCAGATACGCAGTATTTT,CASSFRPTSGSGADTQYF
TRBD2,TRBJ2-1,TRBV12-3/TRBV12-4,15,-,TGTGCCAGCAGTACCGGGACTAGCGGGAGCACTGAGCAGTTCTTC,CASSTGTSGSTEQFF
-,TRBJ2-6,TRBV4-1,14,-,TGCGCCAGCAGCCATTGGGACAGGGCCAACGTCCTGACTTTC,CASSHWDRANVLTF
-,TRBJ2-1,TRBV7-9,12,-,TGTAAGGCGGGATCCTCCTACAATGAGCAGTTCTTC,CKAGSSYNEQFF
TRBD1,TRBJ1-2,TRBV12-3/TRBV12-4,14,-,TGTGCCAGCATCCTTTCAGGGGGTGCCTATGTCTACACCTTC,CASILSGGAYVYTF
TRBD2,TRBJ2-1,TRBV7-8,18,-,TGTGCCAGCAGCCAAATACCTCAGACTAGCGTAAAATACAATGAGCAGTTCTTC,CASSQIPQTSVKYNEQFF
-,TRBJ1-1,TRBV18,16,-,TGTGCCAGCTCACCGTGGGGAGGGGACTACATCACTGAAGCTTTCTTT,CASSPWGGDYITEAFF
-,TRBJ2-7,TRBV5-1,14,many,TGCGCCAGCAGCTTTAGGACGGCTTCCTACGAGCAGTACTTC,CASSFRTASYEQYF
-,TRBJ2-1,TRBV7-9,15,-,TGTGCCAGCAGCTCCTGGAGCGGCTCCTACAATGAGCAGTTCTTC,CASSSWSGSYNEQFF
TRBD1,TRBJ2-7,TRBV4-1,16,-,TGCGCCAGCAGCCAGCATGGGACAGGAGGAACCTACGAGCAGTACTTC,CASSQHGTGGTYEQYF
-,TRBJ2-7,TRBV7-9,14,-,TGTGCCAGCAGCCACCGGGACCGCCTTTACGAGCAGTACTTC,CASSHRDRLYEQYF
-,TRBJ1-6,TRBV9,15,few,TGTGCCAGCAGAGCGAGACAGAGCGATAATTCACCCCTCCACTTT,CASRARQSDNSPLHF
-,TRBJ1-1,TRBV4-1,14,-,TGCACCAGCAGCCAAGGATGGACGGAGACTGAAGCTTTCTTT,CTSSQGWTETEAFF
-,TRBJ2-5,TRBV7-8,16,few,TGTGCCAGCGGATCCCGCTGGGGCGAGAGGCAAGAGACCCAGTACTTC,CASGSRWGERQETQYF
TRBD2,TRBJ2-3,TRBV5-1,17,few,TGCGCCAGCAGCTTGACTAGCGGGCTCTATTGGACAGATACGCAGTATTTT,CASSLTSGLYWTDTQYF
-,TRBJ1-6,TRBV5-6,16,-,TGTGCCAGCAGCGTGCGGAGCAACTCCTATAATTCACCCCTCCACTTT,CASSVRSNSYNSPLHF
-,TRBJ2-2,TRBV7-3,18,few,TGTGCCAGCAGCTCCCTCTACCCTTTTGGGGGTAACACCGGGGAGCTGTTTTTT,CASSSLYPFGGNTGELFF
-,TRBJ2-7,TRBV11-2,16,-,TGTGCCAGCAGCCCTTTTAGTCGGCGGCGCGTCTACGAGCAGTACTTC,CASSPFSRRRVYEQYF
TRBD2,TRBJ2-7,TRBV27,13,few,TGTGCCAGCAGTTTGACTAGCGGGAGAGAGCAGTACTTC,CASSLTSGREQYF
-,TRBJ2-7,TRBV5-1,14,few,TGCGCCAGCAGCTTGGGGGCAGCCTCCTACGAGCAGTACTTC,CASSLGAASYEQYF